Shown below are 10 T cell receptor beta chains from a single sample sequenced in a study of T-cell reconstitution after alpha-beta-depleted transplantation in children. Unique molecular identifiers were used to barcode this TCRbeta library. TCRdb re-called the PCR reads through MiXCR, storing one row per CDR3 protein. The profile shows about 180,000 distinct CDR3 sequences, 8.5% to 14% of them singletons. Sequencing used PBMCs, obtained before TCRalphabeta/CD19-depleted stem cell transplant. The receptors shown here come from a boy aged 2 to 9 with acute myeloid leukemia, due to receive a stem cell transplant.

The table lists this clonotype with many counts. The CDR3 DNA reads as TGTGCCATCAGTCCGGGACGTGAAAGCTATGGCTACACCTTC. Protein: CAISPGRESYGYTF. This chain joins TRBV10-3 and TRBJ1-2; a possible D gene is TRBD1 (5 bases). Germline-derived CDR1 and CDR2 are ENHRY and SYGVKD. Trimming removed 5 bases from V and 4 bases from J, with 14 bases in between. The CDR3 totals 14 residues.

This clonotype was detected ten times or more. The chain combines TRBV7-9 with TRBJ1-2, with TRBD1 as a possible D gene (6 bases). V was clipped by 4 bases and J by 1 base, with 7 bases between them. This CDR3 contains 13 residues. Germline CDR1 SEHNR, CDR2 FQNEAQ (reference sequence). This CDR3 is CASSWTDNYGYTF. DNA for the CDR3: TGTGCCAGCAGCTGGACAGATAACTATGGCTACACCTTC.

In this sample, this clonotype turned up many times. The J gene is TRBJ2-2, the V gene TRBV7-3, with D possibly being TRBD2 (6 bases). The V gene lost 5 bases and the J gene lost 1 base, with 11 bases spanning the gap. Germline V gene data show CDR1 as SGHTA and CDR2 as FQGTGA. The CDR3 is 15 residues long. The DNA for the CDR3 is TGTGCCAGCAGCCCACGCGGGGTGAACACCGGGGAGCTGTTTTTT. This codes for CASSPRGVNTGELFF.

There are many counts of this clonotype. V gene TRBV12-3 or TRBV12-4 combines with J gene TRBJ2-7; the D gene is possibly TRBD2 (6 bases). V lost 6 bases and J lost 1, with 10 bases in between. CDR3 length: 13 amino acids. CDR3 region: CASSYGGSYEQYV. CDR3 sequence (DNA): TGTGCCAGCAGCTACGGGGGTTCCTACGAGCAGTACGTC.

There are many counts of this clonotype. V usage is TRBV14 and J usage is TRBJ2-2, with TRBD1 identical over 7 bases. The CDR3 is 13 amino acids. With 4 bases clipped from V and 6 bases from J, the junction kept 2 bases outside the gene matches. The germline gives CDR1 SGHDN, CDR2 FVKESK. CDR3: CASSLQGPGELFF. The CDR3 DNA is TGTGCCAGCAGCCTACAGGGGCCCGGGGAGCTGTTTTTT. Supplemented by reference TRBV14 and TRBJ2-2, the full variable domain reads EAGVTQFPSHSVIEKGQTVTLRCDPISGHDNLYWYRRVMGKEIKFLLHFVKESKQDESGMPNNRFLAERTGGTYSTLKVQPAELEDSGVYFCASSLQGPGELFFGEGSRLTVL.

This clonotype appeared many times. The chain uses TRBV7-2 and TRBJ2-3, with D possibly TRBD2 on 5 matching bases. V was cut by 2 bases and J by 4 bases, with 13 bases left in between. The CDR3 length is 15 residues. Germline V CDR1 and CDR2: SGHTA, FQGNSA. DNA for the CDR3: TGTGCCAGCAGCTTATCTCCAGCGGTTGCAGATACGCAGTATTTT. Residues: CASSLSPAVADTQYF.

This clonotype was seen at least ten times. The rearrangement links TRBV7-3 to TRBJ1-3; D gene ambiguous. This CDR3 has 13 residues. V was pared by 5 bases and J by 4 bases, with 9 bases between. CDR1 is SGHTA and CDR2 is FQGTGA in the germline V gene. Here the CDR3 reads CASSQWPGNTIYF. CDR3 DNA sequence: TGTGCCAGCAGCCAATGGCCCGGAAACACCATATATTTT.

This clonotype was detected many times. The V call is TRBV12-3 or TRBV12-4, the J call TRBJ2-2, with 10 bases matching TRBD1. CDR3 length equals 14 residues. J lost 6 bases, V lost 5 bases, and 3 bases had no gene match. This CDR3 reads CASSGDRGPGELFF. CDR3 coding DNA: TGTGCCAGCAGTGGGGACAGGGGCCCCGGGGAGCTGTTTTTT.

This clonotype came up many times. The V call is TRBV27, the J call TRBJ1-5; 7 bases fit TRBD1. Germline V CDR1 and CDR2: MNHEY, SMNVEV (reference sequence). The CDR3 loop spans 15 amino acids. Losses at the gene ends were 6 bases for V and 6 bases for J; bases not matched to a gene: 11. DNA for the CDR3: TGTGCCAGCAGGAAAATAACAGGGGAGGGTCAGCCCCAGCATTTT. Its protein product is CASRKITGEGQPQHF.

The table lists this clonotype with many counts. The chain is built from TRBV5-1 and TRBJ1-1, with TRBD1 as a possible D gene (6 bases). V lost 1 base and J lost 2, with 15 bases in between. In germline, CDR1 is SGHRS, CDR2 YFSETQ. This CDR3 contains 16 residues. CDR3 nucleotides: TGCGCCAGCAGCTTGCGGTACAGGGCCTATAACACTGAAGCTTTCTTT. Its translation is CASSLRYRAYNTEAFF.